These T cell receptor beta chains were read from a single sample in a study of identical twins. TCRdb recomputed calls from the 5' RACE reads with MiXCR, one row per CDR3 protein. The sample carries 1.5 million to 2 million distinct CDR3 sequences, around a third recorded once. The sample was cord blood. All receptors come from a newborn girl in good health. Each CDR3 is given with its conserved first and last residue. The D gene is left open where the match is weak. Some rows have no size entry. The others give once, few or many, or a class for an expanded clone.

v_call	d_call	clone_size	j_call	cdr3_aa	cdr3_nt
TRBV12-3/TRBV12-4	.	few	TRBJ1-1	CASRRGTGRLNTEAFF	TGTGCCAGCAGGCGGGGAACAGGGAGGCTGAACACTGAAGCTTTCTTT
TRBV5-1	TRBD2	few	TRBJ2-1	CASAGLAGMKTNEQFF	TGCGCCAGCGCGGGACTAGCGGGGATGAAGACCAATGAGCAGTTCTTC
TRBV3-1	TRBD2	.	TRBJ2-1	CASSQYPSGRDNEQFF	TGTGCCAGCAGCCAATACCCTAGCGGGAGGGACAATGAGCAGTTCTTC
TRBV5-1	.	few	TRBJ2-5	CASSLLSEQETQYF	TGCGCCAGCAGCTTGCTGTCCGAACAAGAGACCCAGTACTTC
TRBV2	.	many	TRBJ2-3	CASSPGQGTQYF	TGTGCCAGCAGCCCAGGGCAGGGTACGCAGTATTTT
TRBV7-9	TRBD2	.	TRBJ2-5	CASSPPGLAGAWETQYF	TGTGCCAGCAGCCCCCCGGGACTAGCGGGAGCGTGGGAGACCCAGTACTTC
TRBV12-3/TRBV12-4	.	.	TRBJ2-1	CASSFVNQWDRAFLLSSYNEQFF	TGTGCCAGCAGTTTCGTAAACCAATGGGACCGAGCATTCCTTTTGAGCTCCTACAATGAGCAGTTCTTC
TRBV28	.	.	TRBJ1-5	CASSYRRPQHF	TGTGCCAGCAGTTACCGGAGGCCCCAGCATTTT
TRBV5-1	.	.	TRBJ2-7	CASSLGRVSWYGEQYF	TGCGCCAGCAGCTTGGGCAGGGTCTCTTGGTACGGCGAGCAGTACTTC
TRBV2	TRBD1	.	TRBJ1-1	CASSEAGTGDATFF	TGTGCCAGCAGTGAAGCCGGGACAGGGGATGCGACTTTCTTT
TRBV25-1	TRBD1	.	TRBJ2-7	CASQMGKGTGGNEQYF	TGTGCCAGCCAAATGGGGAAAGGGACAGGGGGCAACGAGCAGTACTTC
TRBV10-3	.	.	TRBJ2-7	CAITGTAGEQYF	TGTGCCATCACAGGGACTGCTGGGGAGCAGTACTTC
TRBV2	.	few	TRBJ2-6	CASSEVSGANVLTF	TGTGCCAGCAGTGAAGTCTCTGGGGCCAACGTCCTGACTTTC
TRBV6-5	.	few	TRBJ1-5	CASSLTAGLDQPQHF	TGTGCCAGCAGCCTCACCGCGGGACTCGATCAGCCCCAGCATTTT
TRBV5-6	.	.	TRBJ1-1	CASSEGHANTEAFF	TGTGCCAGCAGCGAAGGACACGCGAACACTGAAGCTTTCTTT
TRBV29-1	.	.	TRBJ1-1	CSASYLQEVAFF	TGCAGCGCGTCATATCTACAGGAGGTGGCTTTCTTT
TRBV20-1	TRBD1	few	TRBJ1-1	CSARDKGANTEAFF	TGCAGTGCTAGAGATAAGGGGGCGAACACTGAAGCTTTCTTT
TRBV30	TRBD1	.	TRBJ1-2	CAWSGLQGKFYGYTF	TGTGCCTGGAGTGGGTTACAGGGGAAATTTTATGGCTACACCTTC
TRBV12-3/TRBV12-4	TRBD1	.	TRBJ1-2	CASGLRDRGYGYTF	TGTGCCAGCGGCCTCCGGGACAGGGGTTATGGCTACACCTTC
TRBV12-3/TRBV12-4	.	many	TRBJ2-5	CASSFGHIKGEQYF	TGTGCCAGCAGTTTTGGTCACATAAAGGGGGAGCAGTACTTC
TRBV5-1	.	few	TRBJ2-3	CASSFAGPSRGDTQYF	TGCGCCAGCAGCTTTGCCGGGCCAAGTAGAGGAGATACGCAGTATTTT
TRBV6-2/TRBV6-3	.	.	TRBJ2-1	CASSYGRESFYNEQFF	TGTGCCAGCAGCTACGGGCGGGAAAGCTTCTACAATGAGCAGTTCTTC
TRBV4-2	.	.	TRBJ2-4	CASSQETLSEGDIQYF	TGTGCCAGCAGCCAAGAAACCCTAAGCGAGGGGGACATTCAGTACTTC
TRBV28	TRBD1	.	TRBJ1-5	CAGGQGNRNQPQHF	TGTGCCGGCGGACAGGGGAATCGCAATCAGCCCCAGCATTTT
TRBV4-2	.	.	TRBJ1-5	CASGQDMVNQPQHF	TGTGCCAGCGGCCAAGATATGGTGAATCAGCCCCAGCATTTT
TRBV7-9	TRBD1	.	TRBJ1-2	CACSSMPQGGYGYTF	TGTGCCTGCAGCTCGATGCCCCAGGGGGGCTATGGCTACACCTTC
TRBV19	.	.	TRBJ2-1	CASSILSGYNEQFF	TGTGCCAGTAGTATACTAAGCGGTTACAATGAGCAGTTCTTC
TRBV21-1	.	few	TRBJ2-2	CASSKTARDTGELFF	TGTGCCAGCAGCAAAACGGCACGGGACACCGGGGAGCTGTTTTTT
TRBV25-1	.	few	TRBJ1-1	CASAGHGTEAFF	TGTGCCAGCGCCGGGCATGGCACTGAAGCTTTCTTT
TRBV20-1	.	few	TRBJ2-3	CSAREGWGPSTDTQYF	TGCAGTGCTAGAGAAGGATGGGGGCCTAGCACAGATACGCAGTATTTT
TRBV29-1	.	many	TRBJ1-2	CSVDDHGYTF	TGCAGCGTAGACGACCATGGCTACACCTTC
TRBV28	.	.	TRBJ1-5	CASTPRTLRAQPQHF	TGTGCCAGCACCCCTCGGACATTAAGGGCGCAGCCCCAGCATTTT
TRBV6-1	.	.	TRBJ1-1	CASRRDTVNTEAFF	TGTGCCAGCAGGAGGGACACGGTGAACACTGAAGCTTTCTTT
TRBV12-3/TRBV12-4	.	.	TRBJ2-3	CASSLAGDLWGGTDTQYF	TGTGCCAGCAGTTTAGCGGGGGACTTGTGGGGGGGCACAGATACGCAGTATTTT
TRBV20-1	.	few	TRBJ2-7	CSARTGVSYEQYF	TGCAGTGCTAGGACCGGGGTCTCCTACGAGCAGTACTTC
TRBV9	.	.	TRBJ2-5	CASSPSKGVWTVQETQYF	TGTGCCAGCAGCCCTTCAAAAGGGGTGTGGACAGTCCAAGAGACCCAGTACTTC
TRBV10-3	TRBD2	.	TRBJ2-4	CAISESRGLAKPDIQYF	TGTGCCATCAGTGAGTCCCGCGGACTAGCCAAACCGGACATTCAGTACTTC
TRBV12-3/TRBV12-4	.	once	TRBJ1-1	CASSPLRGRDTGAFF	TGTGCCAGCAGTCCCCTCAGGGGTAGGGACACTGGAGCTTTCTTT
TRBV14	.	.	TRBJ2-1	CASSQVQLSASKQFF	TGTGCCAGCAGCCAAGTCCAGCTTAGCGCCAGCAAGCAGTTCTTC
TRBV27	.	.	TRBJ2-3	CASSLAQAVDTQYF	TGTGCCAGCAGTTTAGCTCAAGCCGTAGATACGCAGTATTTT
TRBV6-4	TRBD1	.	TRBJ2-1	CASSDKLTGKYNEQFF	TGTGCCAGCAGTGACAAGTTGACAGGGAAATACAATGAGCAGTTCTTC
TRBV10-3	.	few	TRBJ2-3	CAISESTRGSADTQYF	TGTGCCATCAGTGAGTCGACTCGGGGGAGCGCAGATACGCAGTATTTT
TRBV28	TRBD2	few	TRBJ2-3	CASSLTSGPIGRDTQYF	TGTGCCAGCAGCCTAACTAGCGGTCCCATCGGGCGAGATACGCAGTATTTT
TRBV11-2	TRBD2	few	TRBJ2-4	CASSQQRGEFWQYF	TGTGCCAGCAGCCAGCAGCGGGGGGAGTTCTGGCAGTACTTC